This is a list of T cell receptor beta chains from one sample in a study of shared clonotypes between healthy human individuals. Clones were sequenced by immunoSEQ multiplex PCR, and TCRdb holds only the in-frame ones, with some missing. This sample has nearly 1,000,000 clones, with around 80% found just once. The sample taken for sequencing was memory CD4+ T cells sorted from blood. The receptors derive from a man aged 18 to 29 in good health. CDR3s include the opening cysteine and the closing phenylalanine or tryptophan. A D gene is named only where the DNA matches it firmly.

D gene	V gene	J gene	CDR3 protein
TRBD2	TRBV28	TRBJ2-5	CASSKLAGVQETQYF
TRBD2	TRBV27	TRBJ2-2	CASSRLAGANTGELFF
-	TRBV5-1	TRBJ1-5	CASSLEVDQPQHF
TRBD2	TRBV18	TRBJ2-7	CASSPVAGGESYEQYF
-	TRBV6-6	TRBJ1-1	CASSYLDTEAFF
-	TRBV28	TRBJ1-2	CASSTGLYGYTF
-	TRBV6-1	TRBJ1-1	CASSRDIRTFF
-	TRBV6-5	TRBJ2-7	CASTKGQGGYEQYF
-	TRBV6-1	TRBJ2-1	CASSVGGRTNEQFF
-	TRBV14	TRBJ2-7	CASSQSVSVYF
TRBD1	TRBV27	TRBJ2-7	CASIPGTGGSSEQYF
-	TRBV7-3	TRBJ2-3	CASSSGVSGSRTDTQYF
-	TRBV4-1	TRBJ1-1	CASSPTSTATTGDTEAFF
-	TRBV7-2	TRBJ2-7	CASRETGTLISYEQYF
-	TRBV18	TRBJ2-3	CASSPGTASGGDTQYF
-	TRBV18	TRBJ1-3	CASSPGLAAGNTIYF
TRBD2	TRBV2	TRBJ2-1	CASSLLAVAYNEQFF
-	TRBV5-6	TRBJ2-2	CASSPGTPNTGELFF
TRBD2	TRBV2	TRBJ2-1	CASRGGGAYNEQFF
TRBD1	TRBV7-9	TRBJ1-1	CASRFPGGSAEAFF
-	TRBV7-9	TRBJ2-4	CASSPHTVNIQYF
TRBD2	TRBV4-3	TRBJ2-5	CASSQGLAGRGETQYF
TRBD1	TRBV19	TRBJ2-2	CASSMFTQGAPGELFF
-	TRBV4-3	TRBJ2-1	CASPEADNEQFF
TRBD1	TRBV10-1	TRBJ1-1	CASSESTGQDEAFF
-	TRBV5-4	TRBJ2-6	CASSWEGGGANVLTF
-	TRBV5-4	TRBJ1-2	CASSPGGRGYSNYGYTF
TRBD1	TRBV5-6	TRBJ2-3	CASSGGTGLSTDTQYF
-	TRBV6-6	TRBJ2-7	CASSYSDSGDEQYF
-	TRBV7-2	TRBJ2-5	CASSLDAVSRLGETQYF
TRBD2	TRBV10-1	TRBJ2-5	CASSEGVASGMYQETQYF
TRBD2	TRBV7-6	TRBJ2-1	CASSLGASGGGEQFF
TRBD2	TRBV19	TRBJ2-7	CASSTPSGGASYEQYF
TRBD1	TRBV6-6	TRBJ2-7	CASSYSRGPYEQYF
-	TRBV9	TRBJ1-2	CASTYFPYGGYTF
-	TRBV19	TRBJ2-6	CASSPFGVGANVLTF
TRBD2	TRBV5-1	TRBJ2-1	CASTSGSFYNEQFF
-	TRBV5-1	TRBJ2-3	CASSLMGEDTQYF
-	TRBV7-9	TRBJ1-4	CASSYGRGSGNEKLFF
TRBD1	TRBV6-5	TRBJ1-6	CASSEDRVGRPLHF
-	TRBV27	TRBJ1-6	CASSLLEMESPLHF
-	TRBV6-5	TRBJ2-2	CASSYLSGELFF
-	TRBV11-2	TRBJ1-1	CASSLLRGTEAFF
-	TRBV10-3	TRBJ1-5	CAISESGQPQHF
TRBD1	TRBV19	TRBJ2-2	CASKGGTGNTGELFF